Included here is one T cell receptor beta chain sequence, with context. Relative to the germline gene, one junction end is altered; a read error may explain this. Next came a second PCR, run for about 7 to 12 cycles, which used a sample-barcoded 5' primer along with a J-beta primer mix. TCRdb re-derived calls from the 5' RACE reads in MiXCR, one entry per CDR3 protein. The sample includes hundreds of thousands of distinct CDR3 sequences, over 45% of them seen just once. This CDR3 spans 14 amino acids. Germline V gives CDR1 LGHNA, CDR2 YNFKEQ. The sample is drawn from a study of blood T cells in healthy people across ages.

The chain employs TRBV4-2 and TRBJ2-4; D is possibly TRBD1 or TRBD2 (6 bases each). Sequencing was performed on blood. The clonotype was recovered from a woman aged 55-75 years in good health. CDR3 region: CTSSRPSGAYQQYF. The CDR3 coding sequence is TGTACCAGCAGCCGACCTTCGGGGGCTTACCAGCAGTACTTC.